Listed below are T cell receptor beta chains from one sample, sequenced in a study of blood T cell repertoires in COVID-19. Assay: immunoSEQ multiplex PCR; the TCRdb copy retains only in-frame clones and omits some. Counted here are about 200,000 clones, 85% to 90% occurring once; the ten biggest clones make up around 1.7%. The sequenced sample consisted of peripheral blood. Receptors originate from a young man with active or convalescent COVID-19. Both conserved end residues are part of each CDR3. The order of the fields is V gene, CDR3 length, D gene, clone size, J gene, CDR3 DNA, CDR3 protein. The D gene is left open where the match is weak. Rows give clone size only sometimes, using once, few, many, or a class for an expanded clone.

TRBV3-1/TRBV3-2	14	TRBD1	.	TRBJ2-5	TGTGCCAGCAGCCTACAGGGGTACGAAGAGACCCAGTACTTC	CASSLQGYEETQYF
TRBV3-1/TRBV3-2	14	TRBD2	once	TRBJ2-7	TGTGCCAGCAGCCAACTAGCGGGAGGGCACGAGCAGTACTTC	CASSQLAGGHEQYF
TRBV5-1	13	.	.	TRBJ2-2	TGCGCCAGCAGCAACTCAGGATCCGGGGAGCTGTTTTTT	CASSNSGSGELFF
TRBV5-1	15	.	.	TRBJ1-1	TGCGCCAGCAGCTCCTTGACAGGACTGAACACTGAAGCTTTCTTT	CASSSLTGLNTEAFF
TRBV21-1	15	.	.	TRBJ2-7	TGTGCCAGCAGCAATCGGCAGGTCTACTCCTACGAGCAGTACTTC	CASSNRQVYSYEQYF
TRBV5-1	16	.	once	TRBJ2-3	TGCGCCAGCAGCTCCCGACAGGCAGCTAGCACAGATACGCAGTATTTT	CASSSRQAASTDTQYF
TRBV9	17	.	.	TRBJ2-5	TGTGCCAGCAGCGTAGGTGGGGCAGGGAGGGGGAATGAGGCCCAGTACTTC	CASSVGGAGRGNEAQYF
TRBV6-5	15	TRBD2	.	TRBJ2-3	TGTGCCAGCAGTCAGACTAGCGGGGGGGCAGATACGCAGTATTTT	CASSQTSGGADTQYF
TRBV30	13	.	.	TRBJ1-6	TGTGCCTGGTCCCCCTGGGAGAATTCACCCCTCCACTTT	CAWSPWENSPLHF
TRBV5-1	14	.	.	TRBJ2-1	TGCGCCAGCAGCTTGGCCTTGGGGGCCTGGGAGCAGTTCTTC	CASSLALGAWEQFF
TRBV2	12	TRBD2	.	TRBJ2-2	TGTGCCACCGGGGGGGACACCGGGGAGCTGTTTTTT	CATGGDTGELFF
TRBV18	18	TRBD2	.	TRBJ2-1	TGTGCCAGCTCACAGGGACAACTAGCGGGGACCTCCTACAATGAGCAGTTCTTC	CASSQGQLAGTSYNEQFF
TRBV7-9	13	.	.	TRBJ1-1	TGTGCCAGCAGAGGACCGGGACAAATAATCGCTTTCTTT	CASRGPGQIIAFF
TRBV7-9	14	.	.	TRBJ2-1	TGTGCCAGCAGCATCAGTTCGGGGTCCAGTTATCAGTTCTTC	CASSISSGSSYQFF
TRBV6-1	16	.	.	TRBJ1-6	TGTGCCAGCAGTGAAGCGCTTTGGAGCCCTCGTTCACCCCTCCACTTT	CASSEALWSPRSPLHF
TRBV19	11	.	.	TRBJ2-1	TGTGCCAGTAGTAATCGCAATGAGCAGTTCTTC	CASSNRNEQFF
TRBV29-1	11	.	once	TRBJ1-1	TGCAGCCACGGGGGGGGCACTGAAGCTTTCTTT	CSHGGGTEAFF
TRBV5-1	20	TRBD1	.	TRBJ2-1	TGCGCCAGCAGCAACCTGCTAGGGACAGCTATAACGAGCTCCTACAATGAGCAGTTCTTC	CASSNLLGTAITSSYNEQFF
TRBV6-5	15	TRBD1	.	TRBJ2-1	TGTGCCAGCAGGCGGGGACAGGGAAACTACAATGAGCAGTTCTTC	CASRRGQGNYNEQFF
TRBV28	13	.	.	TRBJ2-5	TGTGCCAGCAGTTTTGAGGGACACAAGACCCAGTACTTC	CASSFEGHKTQYF
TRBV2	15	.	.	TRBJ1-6	TGTGCCAGCAGTGACAACAGGGTGGGAAATTCACCCCTCCACTTT	CASSDNRVGNSPLHF
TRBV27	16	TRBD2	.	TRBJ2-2	TGTGCCAGCAGGACGGGAGGGCCGATCGTAGCCGGGGAGCTGTTTTTT	CASRTGGPIVAGELFF
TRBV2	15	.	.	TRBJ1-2	TGTGCCAGCAGTGGGGAGATAGGGAATAACTATGGCTACACCTTC	CASSGEIGNNYGYTF
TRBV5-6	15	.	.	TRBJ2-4	TGTGCCAGCAGCTTGCCAGGGAAAGCCAAAAACATTCAGTACTTC	CASSLPGKAKNIQYF
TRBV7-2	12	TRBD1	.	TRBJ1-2	TGTGCCAGCAGCGGACAGGGCGATGGCTACACCTTC	CASSGQGDGYTF
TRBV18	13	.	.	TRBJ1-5	TGTGCCAGCTCACCAGGGAGTAGTCAGCCCCAGCATTTT	CASSPGSSQPQHF
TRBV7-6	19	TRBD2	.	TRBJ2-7	TGTGCCAGCAGCTTAAATCGGGGGGCCGGGACTAGCGGGATGAGCGAGCAGTACTTC	CASSLNRGAGTSGMSEQYF
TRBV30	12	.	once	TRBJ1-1	TGTGCCTGGAGCGGAGGAGGATTTGAAGCTTTCTTT	CAWSGGGFEAFF
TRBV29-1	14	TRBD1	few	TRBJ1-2	TGCAGCGTGGGCCCGGGACAGGGCAACTATGGCTACACCTTC	CSVGPGQGNYGYTF
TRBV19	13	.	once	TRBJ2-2	TGTGCCAGTAGTCCCCAGGGCCCCGGGGAGCTGTTTTTT	CASSPQGPGELFF
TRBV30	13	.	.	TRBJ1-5	TGTGCCTGGAGCGCTACTCAGGGGCAGCCCCAGCATTTT	CAWSATQGQPQHF
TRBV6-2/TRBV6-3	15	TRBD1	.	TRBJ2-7	TGTGCCAGCAGTTACAGGGCAGGGGGCGACCCCGAGCAGTACTTC	CASSYRAGGDPEQYF
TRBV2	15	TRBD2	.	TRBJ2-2	TGTGCCAGCACACCGGGACTAGCGAACACCGGGGAGCTGTTTTTT	CASTPGLANTGELFF
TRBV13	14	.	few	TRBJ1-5	TGTGCCAGCAGCTTGGGGCACAACAATCAGCCCCAGCATTTT	CASSLGHNNQPQHF
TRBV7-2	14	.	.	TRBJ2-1	TGTGCCAGCAGCCTAACTCCCGGGTTCAATGAGCAGTTCTTC	CASSLTPGFNEQFF
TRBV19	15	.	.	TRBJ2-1	TGTGCCAGTAGTATAGATGGACTACGCTACAATGAGCAGTTCTTC	CASSIDGLRYNEQFF
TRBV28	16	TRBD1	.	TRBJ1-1	TGTGCCAGCAGTTTATTCCCGGGACAGGGGGGGACTGAAGCTTTCTTT	CASSLFPGQGGTEAFF
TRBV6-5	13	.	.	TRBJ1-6	TGTGCCAGCAGTCCTGGGCGTAATTCACCCCTCCACTTT	CASSPGRNSPLHF
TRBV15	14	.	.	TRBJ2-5	TGTGCCACCAGCAGAGATCACGGTTCGGAGACCCAGTACTTC	CATSRDHGSETQYF
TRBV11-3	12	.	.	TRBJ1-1	TGTGCCAGCAGCCTGAACACAGGGGAAGCTTTCTTT	CASSLNTGEAFF
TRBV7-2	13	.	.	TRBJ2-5	TGTGCCAGCAGCTTAGCCGGGAGCGGGACCCAGTACTTC	CASSLAGSGTQYF
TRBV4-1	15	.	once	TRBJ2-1	TGCGCCAGCAGCCCCCGGGTAGTTTCCTACAATGAGCAGTTCTTC	CASSPRVVSYNEQFF
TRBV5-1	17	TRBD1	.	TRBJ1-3	TGCGCCAGCAGCCCATGGATCCGGACAGGGACTGGAAACACCATATATTTT	CASSPWIRTGTGNTIYF
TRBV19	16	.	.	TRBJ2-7	TGTGCCAGTAGTATTTATCCGGGCAGGGGGACTTACGAGCAGTACTTC	CASSIYPGRGTYEQYF
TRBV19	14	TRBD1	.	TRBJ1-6	TGTGCCAGTAGCCCTGGGACAGGAGGTCGACCCCTCCACTTT	CASSPGTGGRPLHF
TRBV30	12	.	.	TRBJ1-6	TGTGCCTGGAGTCTAGCGAATTCACCCCTCCACTTT	CAWSLANSPLHF
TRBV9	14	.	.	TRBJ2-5	TGTGCCAGCAGCGTAGAGGTGGGGCGAGAGACCCAGTACTTC	CASSVEVGRETQYF
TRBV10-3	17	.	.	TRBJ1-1	TGTGCCATCAGTGAGTCCTTTGGCGGCAGCTTGAACACTGAAGCTTTCTTT	CAISESFGGSLNTEAFF
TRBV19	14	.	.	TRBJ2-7	TGTGCCAGTAGTCTTACATCTTGGTCCTACGAGCAGTACTTC	CASSLTSWSYEQYF
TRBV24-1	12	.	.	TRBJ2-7	TGTGCCACCAGTGATTTATCGGACGAGCAGTACTTC	CATSDLSDEQYF
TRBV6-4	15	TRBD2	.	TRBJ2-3	TGTGCCAGCAGTGACGAAGCGGGGCGCACAGATACGCAGTATTTT	CASSDEAGRTDTQYF
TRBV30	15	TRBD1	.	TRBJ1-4	TGTGCCTGGAGTGTAGGGACAGACTATAATGAAAAACTGTTTTTT	CAWSVGTDYNEKLFF